This TCR beta chain emerged from a study of blood T cell repertoires in COVID-19. Study at large: The United States, Italy and Spain were the sources of the acute and convalescent COVID-19 samples. PBMCs, B-cell-depleted T cells, or T cells were the source of the cDNA or gDNA that made up the material.

TCRdb keeps only in-frame clones here, not all; method: immunoSEQ multiplex PCR. The sample records 53,000 or so clones, roughly nine tenths being singletons. This clone has a single count. CDR3 length: 13 residues. The V end was cut by 8 bases, the J end by 7 bases, with 15 bases between. CDR1 GTSNPN and CDR2 SVGIG come from the germline V gene (reference sequence). The chain recombines TRBV30 with TRBJ1-6, with D possibly being TRBD1 (5 bases). The specimen was peripheral blood. The clonotype comes from a human donor in a cohort sampled during active COVID-19. CDR3 coding DNA: TGTGCCACGGCGGGGGAGGTGAATTCACCCCTCCACTTT. This encodes CATAGEVNSPLHF. The full variable domain, its missing parts supplied by reference TRBV30 and TRBJ1-6, is SQTIHQWPATLVQPVGSPLSLECTVEGTSNPNLYWYRQAAGRGLQLLFYSVGIGQISSEVPQNLSASRPQDRQFILSSKKLLLSDSGFYLCATAGEVNSPLHFGNGTRLTVT.